This TCR beta chain is drawn from a study of blood T cell repertoires in COVID-19. At the level of the study: There were acute and convalescent COVID-19 samples, and they came from the United States, Italy and Spain. PBMCs, B-cell-depleted T cells, or T cells provided the cDNA or gDNA that made up the material.

Authors' processing steps: Scientists estimated how many nucleated cells there were by amplifying reference gene primers. The assay was immunoSEQ multiplex PCR, and TCRdb's table has in-frame clones only and misses some. The V and J calls and clone size are taken from that table; D and trimming were inferred from the DNA. The sample has about 140,000 clones, about 88% seen once. The length of the CDR3 is 15 residues. The trim removed 5 bases at V and 5 bases at J, leaving 4 bases unmatched. CDR1 and CDR2 (germline): MDHEN, SYDVKM. V usage is TRBV28 and J usage is TRBJ1-6, with 9 positions matching TRBD1. What was sequenced was peripheral blood. The origin of this receptor is a man between 45 and 60 years old with active or convalescent COVID-19. The chain's CDR3 is CASSPRDRDNSPLHF. Written as DNA, the CDR3 is TGTGCCAGCAGTCCCCGGGACAGGGATAATTCACCCCTCCACTTT.